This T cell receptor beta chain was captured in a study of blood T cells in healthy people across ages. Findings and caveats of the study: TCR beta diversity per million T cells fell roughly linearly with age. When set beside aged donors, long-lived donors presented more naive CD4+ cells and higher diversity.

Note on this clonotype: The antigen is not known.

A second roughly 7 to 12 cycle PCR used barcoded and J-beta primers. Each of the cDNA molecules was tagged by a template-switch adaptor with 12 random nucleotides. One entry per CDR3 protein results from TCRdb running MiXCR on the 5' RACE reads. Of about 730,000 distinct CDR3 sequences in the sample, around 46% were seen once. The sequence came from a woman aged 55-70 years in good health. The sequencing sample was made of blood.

DNA for the CDR3: TGCAGTGCTAGAGGTCGGGAAACCTCTAACTATGGCTACACCTTC. The encoded protein is CSARGRETSNYGYTF. The V and J genes are TRBV20-1 and TRBJ1-2; the D is unclear. CDR3 length: 15 amino acids. V was pared by 1 base and J by 0 bases, with 12 bases between. Germline values: CDR1 DFQATT, CDR2 SNEGSKA (reference sequence).